Detailed here is one T cell receptor (beta chain). In TCRdb, the 5' RACE reads were re-called with MiXCR into one record per CDR3 protein. The sample yields about 74,000 distinct CDR3 sequences, roughly 6.9% seen once. The data stem from a study of T cells after yellow fever vaccination. The length of the CDR3 is 16 residues. Per germline, CDR1 SGHVS and CDR2 FQNEAQ. J lost 1 base, V lost 5 bases, and 6 bases had no gene match. The sample consisted of CD8+ T cells sorted from PBMCs, taken 4 to 5 days after the first yellow fever vaccination. The rearrangement joins TRBV7-8 to TRBJ2-3; 10 positions match TRBD2. The sequence derives from a man between 18 and 35 years old who received the YFV17D yellow fever vaccine. The CDR3 region is CASSDPLAGGTDTQYF. The CDR3, as DNA: TGTGCCAGCAGCGACCCTCTAGCGGGGGGCACAGATACGCAGTATTTT.